This TCR beta chain came from a study of regulatory T cells in long-lasting Graves disease. From germline, CDR1 is LGHDT and CDR2 YNNKEL (reference sequence). The CDR3 runs 15 residues. The V end lost 7 bases, the J end lost 2 bases, and 17 bases lay between the germline ends. Time point given: persistent/refractory GD, antithyroid drugs over 5 years with positive TRAb. Generation of the TCR library employed RNA extracted from PBMCs. In its sample, this clonotype was seen a few times. With iRepertoire HTBI primers and Arm-PCR of CDR3 regions, TCR beta libraries were built. TCRdb re-analysed the multiplex PCR reads in MiXCR, keeping a single row per CDR3 protein. The sample carries around 400,000 distinct CDR3 sequences, roughly a quarter recorded once.

The chain combines TRBV3-1 with TRBJ2-5; D unresolved. The TCR sequence derives from a female donor with Graves disease. Source: peripheral blood mononuclear cells (PBMCs), taken when the disease was refractory, from a patient treated with antithyroid drugs. In nucleotides, the CDR3 is TGTGCCAGCACCCATCAAAGTCCCGATCAAGAGACCCAGTACTTC. Its translation: CASTHQSPDQETQYF.